This section outlines one T cell receptor beta chain sequence together with its context. In its sample, this clonotype was seen once. Its target antigen remains unknown. Nothing much larger sits one base from this clone, and base qualities are not available. One read offers little support. In this study, sorted CD4+ and CD8+ T cells from the blood of healthy subjects and of severe aplastic anemia patients had their TCR repertoires deep-sequenced. Ficoll-Paque density gradient centrifugation was used to isolate peripheral blood mononuclear cells. Before DNA was extracted, CD4+ and CD8+ T cells were sorted using either FACS or magnetic beads. This entry belongs to a study of CD8+CD57+ T cells in acquired aplastic anemia (dated 2018 in TCRdb). With regard to the full study: On average, sorted CD4+ and CD8+ cells yielded roughly 3.4 ug of extracted DNA, with a range of about 0.17 to 27.4 ug. Healthy donor samples averaged about 9.8 million reads for CD4+ and under 14 million for CD8+ cells.

Genomic DNA was used as template for profiling of TCR beta VDJ combinations and CDR3 sequences. TCR repertoire sequencing was run on an Illumina HiSeq 2000. The authors' analysis ran thus. Repertoire assessment relied on Simpson's diversity index, CDR3 size and DJ length profiles, and TRBV/TRBJ rearrangement plots. Whichever DNA sequence was most abundant in the deep sequencing data was defined as the immunodominant clone. CDR3 amino acid sequences were checked for sharing across subjects and were also compared against the VDJdb database and published repertoires. Clones were called with MiXCR by TCRdb after fastp trimmed the public reads at Q25, and only in-frame beta chains were retained. Every entry covers one CDR3 protein and lists the most common genes and DNA from its rows. The V and J calls and clone size are TCRdb's, not the authors'. This sample holds about 170,000 distinct CDR3 sequences; about 60% were observed only once. The top ten clones comprise roughly 42% of the sample.

The paper's findings and limits, for the study overall: Approximately 31 CD8+ CDR3 sequences were found in both patients and controls but appeared to be highly expressed in patients and within the immunodominant clones of the patients. No significant difference in CD8+ Simpson's diversity was found between patients and healthy controls (P=0.060).

The source material was sorted CD4+, CD8+, or CD8+CD57+ T cells (not recorded which) from PBMCs. The receptor was isolated from a human donor in good health.

For the CDR3, the sequence is CASSIAGTVNEQYF. The DNA sequence follows: TGTGCCAGTAGTATAGCCGGGACGGTGAACGAGCAGTACTTC. The sequence is built from TRBV19 and TRBJ2-7, with a tentative D call of TRBD1 or TRBD2, each matching 5 bases. Via the germline V gene (reference sequence), CDR1 is LNHDA and CDR2 SQIVND. From the cysteine through the phenylalanine, the CDR3 covers 14 amino acids. Of all the DNA, just the CDR3 is kept, 42 bases in frame from base 1. V drops 1 base and J drops 5 bases, leaving 12 bases in between.